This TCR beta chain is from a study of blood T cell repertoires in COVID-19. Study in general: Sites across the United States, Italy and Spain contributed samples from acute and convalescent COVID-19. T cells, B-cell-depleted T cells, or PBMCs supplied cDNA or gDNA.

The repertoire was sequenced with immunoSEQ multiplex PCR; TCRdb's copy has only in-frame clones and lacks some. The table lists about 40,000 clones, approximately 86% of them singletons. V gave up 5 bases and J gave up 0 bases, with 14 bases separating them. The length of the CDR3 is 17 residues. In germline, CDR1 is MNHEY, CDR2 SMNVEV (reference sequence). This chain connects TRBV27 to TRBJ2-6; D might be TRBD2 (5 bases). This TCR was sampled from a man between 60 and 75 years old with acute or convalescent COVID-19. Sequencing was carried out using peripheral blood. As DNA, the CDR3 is TGTGCCAGCAGTCCAGCGGACGGAGGCTCTGGGGCCAACGTCCTGACTTTC. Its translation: CASSPADGGSGANVLTF.